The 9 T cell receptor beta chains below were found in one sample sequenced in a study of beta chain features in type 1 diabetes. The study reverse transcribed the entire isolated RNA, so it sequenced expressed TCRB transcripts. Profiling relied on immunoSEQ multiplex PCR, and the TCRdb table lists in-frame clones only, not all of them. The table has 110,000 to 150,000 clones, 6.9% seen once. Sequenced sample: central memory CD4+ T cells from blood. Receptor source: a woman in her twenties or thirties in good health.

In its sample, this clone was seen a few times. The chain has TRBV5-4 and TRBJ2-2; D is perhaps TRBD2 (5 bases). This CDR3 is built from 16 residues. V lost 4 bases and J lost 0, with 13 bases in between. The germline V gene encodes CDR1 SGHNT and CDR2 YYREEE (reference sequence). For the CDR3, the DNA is TGTGCCAGCAGCGTCAACCTAGCTGCGAACACCGGGGAGCTGTTTTTT. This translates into CASSVNLAANTGELFF.

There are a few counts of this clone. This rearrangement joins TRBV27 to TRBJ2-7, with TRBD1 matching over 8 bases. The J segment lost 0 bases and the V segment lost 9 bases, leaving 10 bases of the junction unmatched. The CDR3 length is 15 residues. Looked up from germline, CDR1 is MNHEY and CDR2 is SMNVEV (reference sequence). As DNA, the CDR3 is TGTGCCAGTCGGCGCCCGCAGGGGGCCTCCTACGAGCAGTACTTC. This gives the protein CASRRPQGASYEQYF.

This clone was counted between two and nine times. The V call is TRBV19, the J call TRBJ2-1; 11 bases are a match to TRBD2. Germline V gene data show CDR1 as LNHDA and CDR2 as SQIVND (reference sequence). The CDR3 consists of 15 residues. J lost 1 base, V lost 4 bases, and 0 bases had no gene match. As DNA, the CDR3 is TGTGCCAGTAGTACTAGCGGGAGGTCCTACAATGAGCAGTTCTTC. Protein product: CASSTSGRSYNEQFF.

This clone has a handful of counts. The CDR3 DNA reads TGTGCCAGCAGCCCGAGTAGCGGAGGGTACGGGATTTCCGAGCAGTACTTC. It codes for CASSPSSGGYGISEQYF. The V and J genes are TRBV7-9 and TRBJ2-7, with D perhaps matching TRBD2 (6 bases). V was shortened by 5 bases and J by 6 bases, with 26 bases between the two germline ends. Germline V gene sequence: CDR1 SEHNR, CDR2 FQNEAQ (reference sequence). The CDR3 extends over 17 amino acids. The full variable domain, its missing parts supplied by reference TRBV7-9 and TRBJ2-7, is DTGVSQNPRHKITKRGQNVTFRCDPISEHNRLYWYRQTLGQGPEFLTYFQNEAQLEKSRLLSDRFSAERPKGSFSTLEIQRTEQGDSAMYLCASSPSSGGYGISEQYFGPGTRLTVT.

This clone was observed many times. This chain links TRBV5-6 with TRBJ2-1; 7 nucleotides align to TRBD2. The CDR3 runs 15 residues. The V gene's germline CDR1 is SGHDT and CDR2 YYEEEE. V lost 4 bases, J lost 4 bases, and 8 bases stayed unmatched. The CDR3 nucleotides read TGTGCCAGCAGCATTGGCGGGAGTCCATACAATGAGCAGTTCTTC. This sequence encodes CASSIGGSPYNEQFF.

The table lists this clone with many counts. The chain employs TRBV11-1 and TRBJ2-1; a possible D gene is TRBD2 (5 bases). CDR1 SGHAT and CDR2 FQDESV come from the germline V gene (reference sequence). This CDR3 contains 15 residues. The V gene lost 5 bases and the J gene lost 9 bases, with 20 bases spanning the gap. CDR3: CASSQSQASWGEQFF. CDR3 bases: TGTGCCAGCAGCCAGAGTCAGGCTAGCTGGGGTGAGCAGTTCTTC.

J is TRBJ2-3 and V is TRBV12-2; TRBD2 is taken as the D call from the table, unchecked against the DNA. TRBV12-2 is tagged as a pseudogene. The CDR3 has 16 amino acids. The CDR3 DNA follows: TGTGCAAGTCGTAACCTAGCGGGAGAAAACGCAGATACGCAGTATTTT. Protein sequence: CASRNLAGENADTQYF.

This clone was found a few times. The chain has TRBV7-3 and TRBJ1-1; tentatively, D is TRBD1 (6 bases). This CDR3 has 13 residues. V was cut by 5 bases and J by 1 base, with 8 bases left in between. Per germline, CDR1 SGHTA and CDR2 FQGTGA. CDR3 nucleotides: TGTGCCAGCAGCCGGGACAAGAACACTGAAGCTTTCTTT. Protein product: CASSRDKNTEAFF.

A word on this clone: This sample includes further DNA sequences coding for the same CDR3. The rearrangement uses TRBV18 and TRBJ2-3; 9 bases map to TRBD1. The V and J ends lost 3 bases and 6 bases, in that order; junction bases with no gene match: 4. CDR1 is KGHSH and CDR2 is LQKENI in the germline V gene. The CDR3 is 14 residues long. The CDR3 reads CASSPGQGRDTQYF. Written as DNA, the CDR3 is TGTGCCAGCTCACCCGGACAGGGGCGGGATACGCAGTATTTT.